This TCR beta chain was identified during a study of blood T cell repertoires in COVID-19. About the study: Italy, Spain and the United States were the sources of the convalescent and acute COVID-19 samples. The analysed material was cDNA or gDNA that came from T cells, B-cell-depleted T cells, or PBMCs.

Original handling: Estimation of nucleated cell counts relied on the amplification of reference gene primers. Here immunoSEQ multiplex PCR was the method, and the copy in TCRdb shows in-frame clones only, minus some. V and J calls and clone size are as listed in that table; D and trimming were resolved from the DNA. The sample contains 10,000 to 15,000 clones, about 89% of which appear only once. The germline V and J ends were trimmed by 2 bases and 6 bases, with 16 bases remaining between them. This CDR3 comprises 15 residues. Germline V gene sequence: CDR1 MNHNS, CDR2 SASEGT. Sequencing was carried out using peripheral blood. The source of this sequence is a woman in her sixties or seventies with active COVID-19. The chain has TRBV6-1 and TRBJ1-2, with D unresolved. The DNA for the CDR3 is TGTGCCAGCAGTGAATTCGGCGGGGTCTCCGATGGCTACACCTTC. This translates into CASSEFGGVSDGYTF.